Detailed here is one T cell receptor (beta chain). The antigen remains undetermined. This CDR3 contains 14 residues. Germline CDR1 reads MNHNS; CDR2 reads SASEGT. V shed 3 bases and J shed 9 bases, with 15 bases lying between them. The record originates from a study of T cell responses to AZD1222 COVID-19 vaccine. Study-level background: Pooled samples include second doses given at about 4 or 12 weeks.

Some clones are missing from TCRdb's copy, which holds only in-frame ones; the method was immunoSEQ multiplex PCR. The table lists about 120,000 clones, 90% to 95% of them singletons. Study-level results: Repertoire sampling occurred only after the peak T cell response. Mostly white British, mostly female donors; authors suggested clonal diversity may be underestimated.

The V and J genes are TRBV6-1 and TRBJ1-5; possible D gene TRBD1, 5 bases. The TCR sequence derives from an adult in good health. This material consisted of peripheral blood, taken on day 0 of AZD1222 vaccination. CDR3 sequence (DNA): TGTGCCAGCAGTGATACGGGACCCCTCGGGCCCCAGCATTTT. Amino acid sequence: CASSDTGPLGPQHF.